The source of this TCR beta chain is a study of human T cells and chemical hapten exposure. About the study: Across its approximately 23 weeks, the study gave patients weekly diphenylcyclopropenone doses to the scalp.

The CDR3 is 13 amino acids. Germline CDR1 and CDR2: MNHNS and SASEGT. V shed 8 bases and J shed 4 bases, with 14 bases lying between them. MiXCR, run by TCRdb on the RACE reads, gives a single entry per CDR3 protein. Of roughly 100,000 distinct CDR3 sequences in the sample, less than 14% were seen once. About this clonotype itself: As yet, its antigen is unknown.

Study-level findings and limits: Compared to controls, expanded TCRs made significantly more large clusters of similar CDR3s.

Indicated time point: pre-sensitization, week 0. Treatment denoted: therapeutic diphenylcyclopropenone sensitization with weekly scalp DPC. J is TRBJ2-5 and V is TRBV6-1; D is uncertain. The sample was whole blood, taken in connection with sensitization to the hapten diphenylcyclopropenone (DPC). This clonotype originated in a woman aged 55-69 years with alopecia areata. Some clones in this sample may be carry-over from other donors' samples. The CDR3 nucleotides are TGTGCCAGCGGCCAAGGGAATCGAGAGACCCAGTACTTC. Its protein is CASGQGNRETQYF.